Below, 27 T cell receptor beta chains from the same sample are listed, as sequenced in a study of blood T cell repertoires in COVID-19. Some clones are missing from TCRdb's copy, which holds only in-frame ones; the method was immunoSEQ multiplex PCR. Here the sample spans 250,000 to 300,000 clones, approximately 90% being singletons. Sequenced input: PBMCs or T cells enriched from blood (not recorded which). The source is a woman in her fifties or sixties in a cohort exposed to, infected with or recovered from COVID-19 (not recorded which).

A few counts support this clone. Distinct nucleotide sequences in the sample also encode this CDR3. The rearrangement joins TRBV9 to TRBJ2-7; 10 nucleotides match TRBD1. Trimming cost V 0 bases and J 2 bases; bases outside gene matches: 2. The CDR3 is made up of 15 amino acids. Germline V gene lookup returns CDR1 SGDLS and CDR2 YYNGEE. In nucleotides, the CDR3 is TGTGCCAGCAGCGTAGGTGGGACAGGGGCCTACGAGCAGTACTTC. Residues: CASSVGGTGAYEQYF.

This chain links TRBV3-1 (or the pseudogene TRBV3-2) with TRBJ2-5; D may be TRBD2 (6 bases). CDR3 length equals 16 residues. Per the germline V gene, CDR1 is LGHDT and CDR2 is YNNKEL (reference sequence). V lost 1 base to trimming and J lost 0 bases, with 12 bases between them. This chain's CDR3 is CASSQGGPGDQETQYF. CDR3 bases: TGTGCCAGCAGCCAAGGGGGACCGGGAGACCAAGAGACCCAGTACTTC.

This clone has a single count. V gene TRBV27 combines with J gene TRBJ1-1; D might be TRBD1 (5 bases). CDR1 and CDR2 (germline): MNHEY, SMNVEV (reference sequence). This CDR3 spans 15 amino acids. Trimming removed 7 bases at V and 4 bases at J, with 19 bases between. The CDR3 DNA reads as TGTGCCAGCATGTGGGGAATTCAGGGTGGCACTGAAGCTTTCTTT. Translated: CASMWGIQGGTEAFF.

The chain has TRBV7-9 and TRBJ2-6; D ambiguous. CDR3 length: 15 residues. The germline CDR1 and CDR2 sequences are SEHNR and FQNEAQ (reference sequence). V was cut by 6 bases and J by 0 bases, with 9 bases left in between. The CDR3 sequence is CASRNGYSGANVLTF. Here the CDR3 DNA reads TGTGCCAGCAGGAACGGGTACTCTGGGGCCAACGTCCTGACTTTC. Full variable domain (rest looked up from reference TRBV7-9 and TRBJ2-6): DTGVSQNPRHKITKRGQNVTFRCDPISEHNRLYWYRQTLGQGPEFLTYFQNEAQLEKSRLLSDRFSAERPKGSFSTLEIQRTEQGDSAMYLCASRNGYSGANVLTFGAGSRLTVL.

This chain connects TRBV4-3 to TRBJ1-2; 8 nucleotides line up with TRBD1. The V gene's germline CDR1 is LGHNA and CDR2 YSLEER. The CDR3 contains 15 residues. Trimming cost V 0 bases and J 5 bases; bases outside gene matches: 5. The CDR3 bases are TGCGCCAGCAGCCAAGATGACAGGGGTTGGTATGGCTACACCTTC. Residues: CASSQDDRGWYGYTF.

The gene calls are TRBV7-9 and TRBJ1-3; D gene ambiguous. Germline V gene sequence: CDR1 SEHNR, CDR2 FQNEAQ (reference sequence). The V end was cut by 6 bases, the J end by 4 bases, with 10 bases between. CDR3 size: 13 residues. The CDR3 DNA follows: TGTGCCAGCAGGACGGGGAGCGGAAACACCATATATTTT. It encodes CASRTGSGNTIYF.

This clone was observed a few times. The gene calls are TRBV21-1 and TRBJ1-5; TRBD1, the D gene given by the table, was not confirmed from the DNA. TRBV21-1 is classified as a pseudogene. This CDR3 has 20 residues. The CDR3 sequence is CASSKALRDRGTIKGQPQHF. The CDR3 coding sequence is TGTGCCAGCAGCAAAGCGCTAAGGGACAGGGGGACCATTAAGGGCCAGCCCCAGCATTTT.

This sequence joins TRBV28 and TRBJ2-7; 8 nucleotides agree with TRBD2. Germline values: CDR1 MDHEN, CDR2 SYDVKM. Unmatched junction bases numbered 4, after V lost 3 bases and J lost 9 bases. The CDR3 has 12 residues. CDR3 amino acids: CASSFGGERQYF. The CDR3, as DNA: TGTGCCAGCAGTTTCGGGGGGGAAAGGCAGTACTTC.

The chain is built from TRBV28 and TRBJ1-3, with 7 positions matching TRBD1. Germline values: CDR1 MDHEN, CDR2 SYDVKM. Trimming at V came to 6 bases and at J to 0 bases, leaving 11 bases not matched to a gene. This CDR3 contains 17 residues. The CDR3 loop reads CASSVLLGQNSGNTIYF. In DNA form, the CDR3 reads TGTGCCAGCAGCGTACTACTGGGACAGAACTCTGGAAACACCATATATTTT.

CDR3 in DNA: TGTGCCAGCAGTTACTCGAGGCTAGCGGCTCCCAATGAGCAGTTCTTC. The encoded protein is CASSYSRLAAPNEQFF. The chain joins TRBV6-6 to TRBJ2-1, with 7 bases lining up with TRBD2. J lost 6 bases, V lost 0 bases, and 8 bases had no gene match. CDR3 length: 16 amino acids. The V gene's germline CDR1 is MNHNY and CDR2 SVGAGI (reference sequence).

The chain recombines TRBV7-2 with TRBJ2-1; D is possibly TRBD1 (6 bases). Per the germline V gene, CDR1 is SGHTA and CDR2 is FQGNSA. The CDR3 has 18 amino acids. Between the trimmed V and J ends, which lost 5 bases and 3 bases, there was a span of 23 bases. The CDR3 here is CASSLSFPGAPLYNEQFF. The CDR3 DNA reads TGTGCCAGCAGCCTCTCCTTCCCAGGGGCCCCCCTCTACAATGAGCAGTTCTTC.

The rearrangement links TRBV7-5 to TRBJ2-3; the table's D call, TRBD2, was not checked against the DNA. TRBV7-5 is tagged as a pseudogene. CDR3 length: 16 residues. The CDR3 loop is CARSPGTSGRTDTQYF. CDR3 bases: TGTGCCAGAAGCCCGGGGACTAGCGGGAGAACGGATACGCAGTATTTT.

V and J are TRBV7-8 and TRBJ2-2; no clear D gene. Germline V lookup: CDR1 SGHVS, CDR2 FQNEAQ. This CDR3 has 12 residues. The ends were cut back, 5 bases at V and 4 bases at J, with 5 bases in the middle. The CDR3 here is CASSRLTGELFF. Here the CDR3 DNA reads TGTGCCAGCAGCCGACTCACCGGGGAGCTGTTTTTT.

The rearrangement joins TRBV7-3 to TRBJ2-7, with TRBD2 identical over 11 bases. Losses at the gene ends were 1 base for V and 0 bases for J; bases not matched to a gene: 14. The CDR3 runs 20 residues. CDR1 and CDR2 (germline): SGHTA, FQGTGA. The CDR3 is CASSLSWGTSGLFYSYEQYF. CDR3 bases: TGTGCCAGCAGCTTAAGTTGGGGGACTAGCGGCCTATTTTACTCCTACGAGCAGTACTTC.

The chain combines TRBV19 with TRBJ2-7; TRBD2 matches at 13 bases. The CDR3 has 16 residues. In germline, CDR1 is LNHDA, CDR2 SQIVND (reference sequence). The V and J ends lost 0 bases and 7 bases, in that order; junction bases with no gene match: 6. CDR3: CASSIDSGLAGDEQYF. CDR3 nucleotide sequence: TGTGCCAGTAGTATAGATTCCGGACTAGCGGGAGATGAGCAGTACTTC.

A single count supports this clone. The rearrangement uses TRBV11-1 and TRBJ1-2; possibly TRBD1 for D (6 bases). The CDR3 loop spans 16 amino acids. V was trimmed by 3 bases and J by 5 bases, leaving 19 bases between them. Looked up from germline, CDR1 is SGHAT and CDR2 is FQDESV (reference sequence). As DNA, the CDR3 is TGTGCCAGCAGCTTGGATCTACAGGGACGAATTTATGGCTACACCTTC. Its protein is CASSLDLQGRIYGYTF.

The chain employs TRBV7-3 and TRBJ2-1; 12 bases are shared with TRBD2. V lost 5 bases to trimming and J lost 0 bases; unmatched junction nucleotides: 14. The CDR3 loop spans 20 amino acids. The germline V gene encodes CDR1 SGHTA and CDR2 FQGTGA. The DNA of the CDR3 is TGTGCCAGCAGCCCAGGGACTAGCGGGTCCTTCCGGGGCTCCTACAATGAGCAGTTCTTC. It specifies CASSPGTSGSFRGSYNEQFF. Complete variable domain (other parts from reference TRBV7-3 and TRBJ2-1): GAGVSQTPSNKVTEKGKYVELRCDPISGHTALYWYRQSLGQGPEFLIYFQGTGAADDSGLPNDRFFAVRPEGSVSTLKIQRTERGDSAVYLCASSPGTSGSFRGSYNEQFFGPGTRLTVL.

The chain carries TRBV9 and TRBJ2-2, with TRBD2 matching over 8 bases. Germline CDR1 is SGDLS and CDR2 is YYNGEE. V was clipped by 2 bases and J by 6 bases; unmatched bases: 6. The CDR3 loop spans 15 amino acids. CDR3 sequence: CASSVPGLGAGELFF. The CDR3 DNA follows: TGTGCCAGCAGCGTCCCGGGACTAGGGGCCGGGGAGCTGTTTTTT.

DNA for the CDR3: TGTGCCTGGAGTGTTTTTAGGACTAGCGGGGGTTACAATGAGCAGTTCTTC. It codes for CAWSVFRTSGGYNEQFF. The chain is built from TRBV30 and TRBJ2-1; 13 bases are a match to TRBD2. J was trimmed by 4 bases and V by 0 bases; bases with no gene match: 6. Germline CDR1 and CDR2: GTSNPN and SVGIG (reference sequence). CDR3 size: 17 residues.

The CDR3 here is CASRNQNYGYTF. Here the CDR3 DNA reads TGTGCCAGTAGGAACCAGAACTATGGCTACACCTTC. This chain uses TRBV19 with TRBJ1-2; D gene uncertain. The CDR3 extends over 12 amino acids. Trimming took 6 bases from V and 2 from J, leaving 7 bases between them. Per the germline V gene, CDR1 is LNHDA and CDR2 is SQIVND (reference sequence).

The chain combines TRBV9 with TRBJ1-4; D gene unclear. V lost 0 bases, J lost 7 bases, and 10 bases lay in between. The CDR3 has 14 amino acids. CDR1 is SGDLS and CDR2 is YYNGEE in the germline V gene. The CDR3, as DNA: TGTGCCAGCAGCGTAGGGCCAAACAGTGAAAAACTGTTTTTT. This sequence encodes CASSVGPNSEKLFF.

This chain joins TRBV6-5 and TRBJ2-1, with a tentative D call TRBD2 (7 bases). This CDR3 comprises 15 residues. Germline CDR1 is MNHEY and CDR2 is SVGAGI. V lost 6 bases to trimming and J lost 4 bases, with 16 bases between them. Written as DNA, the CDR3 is TGTGCCAGCAGGGGAGGGGGTGGGGGATACAATGAGCAGTTCTTC. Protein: CASRGGGGGYNEQFF.

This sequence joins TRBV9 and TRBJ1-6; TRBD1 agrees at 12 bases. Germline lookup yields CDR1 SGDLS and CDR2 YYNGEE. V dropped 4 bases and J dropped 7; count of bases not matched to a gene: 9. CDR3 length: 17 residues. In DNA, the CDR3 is TGTGCCAGCAGCCCCGGGACAGGGGGCCGGGAGAATTCACCCCTCCACTTT. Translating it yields CASSPGTGGRENSPLHF.

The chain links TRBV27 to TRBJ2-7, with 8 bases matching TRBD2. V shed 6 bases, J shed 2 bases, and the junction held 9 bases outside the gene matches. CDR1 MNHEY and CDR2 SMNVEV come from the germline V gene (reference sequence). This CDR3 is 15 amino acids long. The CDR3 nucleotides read TGTGCCAGCAGGCAGAGCGGGAGTATACCCTACGAGCAGTACTTC. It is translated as CASRQSGSIPYEQYF.

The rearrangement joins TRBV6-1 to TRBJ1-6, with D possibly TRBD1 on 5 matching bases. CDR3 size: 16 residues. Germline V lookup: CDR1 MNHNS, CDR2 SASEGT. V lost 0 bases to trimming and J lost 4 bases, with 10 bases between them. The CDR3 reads CASSEAKDKYNSPLHF. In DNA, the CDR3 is TGTGCCAGCAGTGAAGCTAAGGACAAGTATAATTCACCCCTCCACTTT.

CDR3 sequence (DNA): TGCGCCAGCAGCTTGGTGTCAGATTACAATGAGCAGTTCTTC. Encoded protein: CASSLVSDYNEQFF. This chain joins TRBV5-1 and TRBJ2-1; no clear D. The V gene lost 0 bases and the J gene lost 4 bases, with 8 bases spanning the gap. Per the germline V gene, CDR1 is SGHRS and CDR2 is YFSETQ. The CDR3 is made up of 14 amino acids.

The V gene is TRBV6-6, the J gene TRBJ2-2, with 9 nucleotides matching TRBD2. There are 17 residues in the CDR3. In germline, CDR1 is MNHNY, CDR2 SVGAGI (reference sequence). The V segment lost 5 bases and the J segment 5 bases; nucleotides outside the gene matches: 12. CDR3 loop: CASSRGRGVDYTGELFF. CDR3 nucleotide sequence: TGTGCCAGCAGTCGCGGGAGGGGGGTCGATTATACCGGGGAGCTGTTTTTT.